The 9 T cell receptor beta chains presented below share a single source sample, sequenced in a study of blood T cell repertoires in COVID-19. Sequenced by immunoSEQ multiplex PCR; TCRdb stores in-frame clones only, minus some. The sample yields 95,000 to 100,000 clones, more than 80% seen once. The specimen was peripheral blood. The receptor set was obtained from a human donor in a cohort sampled during active COVID-19.

In this sample, this clone turned up a few times. The chain recombines TRBV7-8 with TRBJ2-7, with 12 bases that match TRBD2. Unmatched junction bases numbered 10, after V lost 5 bases and J lost 2 bases. Germline-derived CDR1 and CDR2 are SGHVS and FQNEAQ. The CDR3 has 17 residues. CDR3 sequence (DNA): TGTGCCAGCAGCAATCCAACGACTAGCGGGGGCCCCTACGAGCAGTACTTC. It codes for CASSNPTTSGGPYEQYF.

This clone appeared a single time. This chain joins TRBV5-1 and TRBJ1-4; D not certain. This CDR3 spans 15 amino acids. Germline V CDR1 and CDR2: SGHRS, YFSETQ. The V end was cut by 4 bases, the J end by 0 bases, with 10 bases between. The CDR3 reads CASSPNGATNEKLFF. CDR3 bases: TGCGCCAGCAGCCCGAACGGAGCAACTAATGAAAAACTGTTTTTT.

This clone turned up a few times. The chain has TRBV4-1 and TRBJ1-2, with 11 positions matching TRBD1. From germline, CDR1 is MGHRA and CDR2 YSYEKL. CDR3 length equals 14 residues. V lost 4 bases and J lost 6; bases outside the gene matches: 4. The CDR3 coding sequence is TGCGCCAGCAGCCTCGGACAGGGGGCGGATGGCTACACCTTC. Translation: CASSLGQGADGYTF.

The chain employs TRBV15 and TRBJ2-5; 8 positions match TRBD2. CDR3 length equals 16 residues. J was trimmed by 4 bases and V by 3 bases; bases with no gene match: 10. Germline V gene lookup returns CDR1 LNHNV and CDR2 YYDKDF (reference sequence). The DNA for the CDR3 is TGTGCCACCAGCAGGGGGAGCGGGAGCGGGGGAGAGACCCAGTACTTC. It codes for CATSRGSGSGGETQYF.

This chain joins TRBV5-4 and TRBJ1-1; D remains ambiguous. Trimming pared 0 bases from V and 2 bases from J, leaving 11 bases between. Germline V gives CDR1 SGHNT, CDR2 YYREEE (reference sequence). The CDR3 covers 15 residues. The CDR3 sequence is CASSLAEQLNTEAFF. CDR3 coding DNA: TGTGCCAGCAGCTTGGCCGAACAGCTCAACACTGAAGCTTTCTTT.

The V gene is TRBV14, the J gene TRBJ1-2; D ambiguous. V gave up 1 base and J gave up 2 bases, with 11 bases separating them. CDR3 size: 15 residues. Germline loops: CDR1 SGHDN, CDR2 FVKESK. The CDR3 DNA sequence: TGTGCCAGCAGCCAAGTAGGAGGGATCAACTATGGCTACACCTTC. Translated: CASSQVGGINYGYTF.

A few counts support this clone. The chain recombines TRBV5-3 with TRBJ1-3; 8 bases align to TRBD1. TRBV5-3 has ORF status, its function being uncertain. This CDR3 contains 16 residues. V lost 5 bases to trimming and J lost 0 bases; unmatched junction nucleotides: 7. CDR3 residues: CARRARDRSSGNTIYF. The DNA of the CDR3 is TGTGCCAGAAGGGCTCGGGACAGGAGCTCTGGAAACACCATATATTTT.

The chain has TRBV5-6 and TRBJ2-5; 13 nucleotides agree with TRBD2. This CDR3 region has 16 residues. The J segment lost 1 base and the V segment lost 4 bases, leaving 4 bases of the junction unmatched. Germline CDR1 SGHDT, CDR2 YYEEEE. The chain's CDR3 is CASSQLAGGTQETQYF. The CDR3 DNA reads as TGTGCCAGCAGCCAACTAGCGGGAGGGACCCAAGAGACCCAGTACTTC.

The chain links TRBV11-2 to TRBJ1-2, with TRBD1 as a possible D gene (6 bases). Between the trimmed V and J ends, which lost 1 base and 4 bases, there was a span of 16 bases. The CDR3 has 16 residues. Per germline, CDR1 SGHAT and CDR2 FQNNGV. The CDR3 bases are TGTGCCAGCAGCTTAGCCCGGACAGCAAAACTCTATGGCTACACCTTC. This codes for CASSLARTAKLYGYTF. The full variable domain, with the rest looked up from reference TRBV11-2 and TRBJ1-2, is EAGVAQSPRYKIIEKRQSVAFWCNPISGHATLYWYQQILGQGPKLLIQFQNNGVVDDSQLPKDRFSAERLKGVDSTLKIQPAKLEDSAVYLCASSLARTAKLYGYTFGSGTRLTVV.